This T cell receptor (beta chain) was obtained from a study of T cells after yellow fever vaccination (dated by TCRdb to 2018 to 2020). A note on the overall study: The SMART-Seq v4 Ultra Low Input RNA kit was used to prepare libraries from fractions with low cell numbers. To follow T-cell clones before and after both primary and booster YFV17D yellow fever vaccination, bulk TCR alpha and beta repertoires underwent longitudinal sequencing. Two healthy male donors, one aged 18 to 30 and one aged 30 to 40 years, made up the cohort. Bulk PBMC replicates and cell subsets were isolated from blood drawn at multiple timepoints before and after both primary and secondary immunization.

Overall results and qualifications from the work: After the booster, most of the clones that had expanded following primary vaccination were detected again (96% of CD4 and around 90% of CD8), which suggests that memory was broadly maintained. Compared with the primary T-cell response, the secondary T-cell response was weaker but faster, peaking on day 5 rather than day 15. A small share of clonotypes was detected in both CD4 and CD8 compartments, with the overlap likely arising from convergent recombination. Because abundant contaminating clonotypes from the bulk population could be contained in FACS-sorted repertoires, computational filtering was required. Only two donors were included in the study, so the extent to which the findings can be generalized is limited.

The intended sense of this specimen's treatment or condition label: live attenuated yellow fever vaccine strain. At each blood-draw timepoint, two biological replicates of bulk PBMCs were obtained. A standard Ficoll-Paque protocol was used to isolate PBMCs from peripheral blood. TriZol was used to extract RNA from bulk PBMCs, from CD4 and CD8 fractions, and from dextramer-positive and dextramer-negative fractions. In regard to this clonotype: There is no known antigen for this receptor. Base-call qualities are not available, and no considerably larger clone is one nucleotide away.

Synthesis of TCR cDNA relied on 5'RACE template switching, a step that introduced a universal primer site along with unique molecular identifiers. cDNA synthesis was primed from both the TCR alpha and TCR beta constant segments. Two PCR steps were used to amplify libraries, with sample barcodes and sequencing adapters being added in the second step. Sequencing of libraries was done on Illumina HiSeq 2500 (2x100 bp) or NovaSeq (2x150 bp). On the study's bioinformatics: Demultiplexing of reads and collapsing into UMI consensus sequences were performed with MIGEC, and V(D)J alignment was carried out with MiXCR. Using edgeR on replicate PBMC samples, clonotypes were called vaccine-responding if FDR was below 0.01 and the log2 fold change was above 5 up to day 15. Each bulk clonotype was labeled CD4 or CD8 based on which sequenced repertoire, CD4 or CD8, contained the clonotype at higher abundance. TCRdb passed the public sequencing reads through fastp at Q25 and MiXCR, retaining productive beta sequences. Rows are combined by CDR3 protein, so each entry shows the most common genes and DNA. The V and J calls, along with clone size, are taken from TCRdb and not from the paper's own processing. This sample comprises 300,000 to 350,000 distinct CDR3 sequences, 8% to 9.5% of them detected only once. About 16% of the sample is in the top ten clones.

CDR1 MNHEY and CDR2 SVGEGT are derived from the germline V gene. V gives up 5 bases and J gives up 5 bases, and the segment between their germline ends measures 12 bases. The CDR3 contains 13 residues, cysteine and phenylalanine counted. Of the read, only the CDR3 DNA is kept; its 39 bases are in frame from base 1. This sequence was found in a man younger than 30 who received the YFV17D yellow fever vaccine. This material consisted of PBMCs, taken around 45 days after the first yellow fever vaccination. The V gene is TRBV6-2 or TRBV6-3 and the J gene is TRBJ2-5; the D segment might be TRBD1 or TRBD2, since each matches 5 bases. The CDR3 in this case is CASSRDQLETQYF. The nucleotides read TGTGCCAGCAGTCGGGACCAACTGGAGACCCAGTACTTC.